This T cell receptor (beta chain) emerged from a study of blood T cell repertoires in COVID-19. Study-level information: Spain, Italy and the United States supplied samples that represented acute and convalescent COVID-19. From T cells, B-cell-depleted T cells, or PBMCs came the material, which was cDNA or gDNA.

This CDR3 region has 14 residues. The ends were cut back, 1 base at V and 2 bases at J, with 8 bases in the middle. The germline CDR1 and CDR2 sequences are KGHSY and FQNENV. Original handling: Reference gene primer amplification gave estimated nucleated cell counts. The data were produced by immunoSEQ multiplex PCR, yet TCRdb's version contains in-frame clones alone and is incomplete. The V and J calls and clone size are taken from that table; D and trimming were inferred from the DNA. There are over 250,000 clones in the sample; around 90% occur only once, and approximately 2% lies in the top ten. The sample comprised peripheral blood. The chain uses TRBV16 and TRBJ1-2; D is ambiguous. The TCR originated in a man aged 45 to 65 with acute or convalescent COVID-19. The CDR3 DNA reads TGTGCCAGCAGCCAATTTTTACAAAACTATGGCTACACCTTC. It encodes CASSQFLQNYGYTF.